Following are 20 T cell receptor beta chains from one sample sequenced in a study of cytomegalovirus exposure and HLA in healthy donors (dated by TCRdb to about 2017). Receptor libraries were prepared by the immunoSEQ multiplex PCR assay. For the multiplex PCR, a mixture combining 60 forward primers for TCR Vbeta segments and 13 reverse primers for TCR Jbeta segments was used. The table was pulled from immuneACCESS by TCRdb, which kept in-frame rearrangements only. Such tables lose some clones; where checked, under half of the loss comes from unresolved V genes, and the rest has no known cause. The sample table holds around 130,000 clones, of which about 71% were seen once. The biggest ten clones account for about 3% of the sample. The sample was PBMCs. The receptor source for this set is an older woman in good health and CMV-seropositive.

The rearrangement joins TRBV27 to TRBJ2-7; 8 bases agree with TRBD1. CDR1 MNHEY and CDR2 SMNVEV come from the germline V gene (reference sequence). V gave up 6 bases and J gave up 4 bases; unmatched junction bases: 11. The CDR3 covers 15 residues. DNA for the CDR3: TGTGCCAGCAGAAGAAGCTACAGGGGGAATTACGAGCAGTACTTC. It codes for CASRRSYRGNYEQYF.

Only a few counts were recorded for this clone. The gene calls are TRBV6-4 and TRBJ2-1, with 13 nucleotides matching TRBD2. Germline assignment: CDR1 MRHNA and CDR2 SNTAGT. The CDR3 spans 18 residues. V was pared by 6 bases and J by 5 bases, with 13 bases of the junction left unmatched. CDR3 nucleotides: TGTGCCAGCAGCGCCGGACTAGCGGGGGCCGTGGCCCACAATGAGCAGTTCTTC. As protein: CASSAGLAGAVAHNEQFF.

V is TRBV6-5 and J is TRBJ2-7; D might be TRBD2 (6 bases). The CDR3 totals 15 residues. Germline assignment: CDR1 MNHEY and CDR2 SVGAGI. Trimming pared 7 bases from V and 6 bases from J, leaving 22 bases between. CDR3 loop: CASIRGGGPLAEQYF. The CDR3 nucleotides are TGTGCCAGCATTAGGGGCGGAGGGCCCCTTGCCGAGCAGTACTTC.

In this sample, this clone turned up once. The V and J genes are TRBV6-5 and TRBJ1-6; D might be TRBD1 (5 bases). The CDR3 has 14 residues. In germline, CDR1 is MNHEY, CDR2 SVGAGI. Trimming pared 0 bases from V and 7 bases from J, leaving 7 bases between. In DNA, the CDR3 is TGTGCCAGCAGTTACTCCGGACAAAATTCACCCCTCCACTTT. This codes for CASSYSGQNSPLHF.

The chain has TRBV2 and TRBJ1-6; a weak D match, TRBD1 (5 bases). This CDR3 contains 14 residues. The germline V gene has CDR1 SNHLY and CDR2 FYNNEI. Trimming cost V 4 bases and J 7 bases, with 11 bases left between them. Written as DNA, the CDR3 is TGTGCCAGCAGTGTAGGCAGGGCGAATTCACCCCTCCACTTT. Translation: CASSVGRANSPLHF.

This clone has a count of ten or more. The chain couples TRBV7-9 to TRBJ2-6; no clear D. Germline CDR1 and CDR2: SEHNR and FQNEAQ (reference sequence). This CDR3 region has 17 residues. V was clipped by 2 bases and J by 0 bases, with 11 bases between them. CDR3 residues: CASSLKSPSSGANVLTF. The CDR3 region has the DNA TGTGCCAGCAGCTTAAAGTCACCTAGCTCTGGGGCCAACGTCCTGACTTTC.

This sequence joins TRBV29-1 and TRBJ2-1, with 7 bases that match TRBD1. This CDR3 spans 14 amino acids. The ends lost 5 bases at V and 4 bases at J; junction bases unmatched: 8. Germline lookup yields CDR1 SQVTM and CDR2 ANQGSEA. The CDR3, as DNA: TGCAGCGTTACTACCGGGACAGCTTACAATGAGCAGTTCTTC. Translation: CSVTTGTAYNEQFF.

In its sample, this clone was seen a few times. This chain joins TRBV7-6 and TRBJ1-4; maybe TRBD1 (5 bases). CDR1 SGHVS and CDR2 FNYEAQ come from the germline V gene. V was pared by 5 bases and J by 6 bases, with 10 bases between. There are 13 residues in the CDR3. CDR3 in DNA: TGTGCCAGCAGCCTAGGGGACTATGAAAAACTGTTTTTT. It codes for CASSLGDYEKLFF.

The chain carries TRBV6-1 and TRBJ2-5; a possible D gene is TRBD2 (7 bases). The J call may be incorrect, as the DNA end agrees better with TRBJ2-7. The germline V gene has CDR1 MNHNS and CDR2 SASEGT. This CDR3 contains 18 residues. CDR3 sequence reads: CASSGGLAVLLSSYEQYF. In DNA form, the CDR3 reads TGTGCCAGCAGTGGGGGGCTAGCGGTGCTTTTAAGCTCCTACGAGCAGTACTTC.

The gene calls are TRBV4-1 and TRBJ2-3, with D hard to call. CDR3 length equals 13 residues. V was cut by 3 bases and J by 7 bases, with 11 bases left in between. Germline CDR1 is MGHRA and CDR2 is YSYEKL. The CDR3 region is CASSHSSSYTQYF. The CDR3 bases are TGCGCCAGCAGCCATTCTTCCAGTTATACGCAGTATTTT.

The chain employs TRBV25-1 and TRBJ1-6, with D possibly matching TRBD1 (5 bases). Between the trimmed V and J ends, which lost 3 bases and 5 bases, there was a span of 11 bases. The length of the CDR3 is 15 residues. The germline gives CDR1 MGHDK, CDR2 SYGVNS. In nucleotides, the CDR3 is TGTGCCAGCAGTGATGTCGACAGAGATAATTCACCCCTCCACTTT. This codes for CASSDVDRDNSPLHF.

The chain has TRBV5-4 and TRBJ1-2; 9 bases match TRBD1. V lost 5 bases and J lost 3; bases outside the gene matches: 5. Germline CDR1 and CDR2: SGHNT and YYREEE (reference sequence). The CDR3 covers 14 residues. Written as DNA, the CDR3 is TGTGCCAGCAGGATCGACAGGGGGTACTATGGCTACACCTTC. This codes for CASRIDRGYYGYTF.

The chain combines TRBV6-5 with TRBJ1-1; D not resolved. Trimming removed 7 bases from V and 0 bases from J, with 9 bases in between. This CDR3 spans 13 amino acids. Germline CDR1 is MNHEY and CDR2 is SVGAGI. The CDR3 here is CASNPGVNTEAFF. For the CDR3, the DNA is TGTGCCAGCAACCCCGGGGTGAACACTGAAGCTTTCTTT.

CDR3: CASSYSTGWNTEAFF. The CDR3, as DNA: TGTGCCAGCAGTTACTCGACGGGGTGGAACACTGAAGCTTTCTTT. V gene TRBV6-5 combines with J gene TRBJ1-1, with D unresolved. Germline CDR1 is MNHEY and CDR2 is SVGAGI. V lost 0 bases, J lost 1 base, and 9 bases lay in between. There are 15 residues in the CDR3.

The chain uses TRBV14 and TRBJ1-1, with D perhaps matching TRBD1 (5 bases). V lost 1 base to trimming and J lost 11 bases, with 14 bases between them. The CDR3 contains 13 residues. The germline gives CDR1 SGHDN, CDR2 FVKESK. This chain's CDR3 is CASSQAPGTTAFF. The DNA of the CDR3 is TGTGCCAGCAGCCAAGCCCCTGGGACTACGGCTTTCTTT.

The V and J genes are TRBV4-2 and TRBJ1-1; D remains ambiguous. Per the germline V gene, CDR1 is LGHNA and CDR2 is YNFKEQ. The CDR3 covers 14 residues. Trimming cost V 5 bases and J 4 bases, with 14 bases left between them. DNA of the CDR3: TGTGCCAGCAGCTCCCGGGAGGGAACCACTGAAGCTTTCTTT. Translation gives CASSSREGTTEAFF.

The chain uses TRBV4-2 and TRBJ1-5; no definite D call. The germline CDR1 and CDR2 sequences are LGHNA and YNFKEQ. This CDR3 is 16 amino acids long. V was clipped by 0 bases and J by 3 bases, with 12 bases between them. The CDR3 loop reads CASSQDRDSFNQPQHF. Written as DNA, the CDR3 is TGTGCCAGCAGCCAAGATCGAGATTCCTTCAATCAGCCCCAGCATTTT.

V is TRBV7-9 and J is TRBJ2-1; 8 bases are shared with TRBD2. Germline V gene lookup returns CDR1 SEHNR and CDR2 FQNEAQ (reference sequence). Trimming took 3 bases from V and 0 from J; bases not matched to a gene: 4. The CDR3 has 16 amino acids. CDR3 sequence reads: CASSFGGGSSYNEQFF. CDR3 nucleotide sequence: TGTGCCAGCAGCTTTGGCGGGGGGAGCTCCTACAATGAGCAGTTCTTC.

The chain couples TRBV4-1 to TRBJ2-3; TRBD2 matches at 10 bases. This CDR3 comprises 18 residues. V lost 6 bases and J lost 4; bases outside the gene matches: 16. CDR1 and CDR2 (germline): MGHRA, YSYEKL. CDR3 in amino acids: CASSSSPLAGGTADTQYF. The CDR3 bases are TGCGCCAGCAGTTCCTCCCCTTTAGCGGGGGGTACGGCAGATACGCAGTATTTT.

V gene TRBV7-3 combines with J gene TRBJ2-3; D not certain. The V end lost 5 bases, the J end lost 5 bases, and 8 bases lay between the germline ends. This CDR3 is built from 12 residues. CDR1 SGHTA and CDR2 FQGTGA come from the germline V gene. Written as DNA, the CDR3 is TGTGCCAGCAGCGGGCTGCTAGATACGCAGTATTTT. As protein: CASSGLLDTQYF.